The source of this T cell receptor (beta chain) is a study of blood T cell repertoires in COVID-19. Original methodology: Quantification of nucleated cells was approximated via reference gene primer amplification. TCRdb's copy holds only in-frame clones and misses some; the assay was immunoSEQ multiplex PCR. The D gene and trimming were derived from the DNA, and the V and J assignments and clone size from that table. The sample includes around 170,000 clones, approximately 80% of them seen just once. Adults between roughly 18 and 89 years of age took part from 24 US areas. The clonotype comes from a man between 45 and 60 years old who had recovered from COVID-19. Sequences were obtained from PBMCs or T cells enriched from blood (not recorded which).

Here the CDR3 DNA reads TGTGCCAGCAGCCCCGGGACAGACACGAACACTGAAGCTTTCTTT. Translation gives CASSPGTDTNTEAFF. The gene calls are TRBV4-2 and TRBJ1-1; 7 nucleotides match TRBD1. There are 15 residues in the CDR3. Germline CDR1 reads LGHNA; CDR2 reads YNFKEQ. Trimming cost V 4 bases and J 1 base; bases outside gene matches: 6.